This T cell receptor beta chain originates from a study of OX40 agonist ivuxolimab in advanced cancers. As for the study in general: Three patients responded partially, comprising one with hepatocellular carcinoma and two with cutaneous melanoma.

Method: immunoSEQ multiplex PCR; TCRdb's copy keeps in-frame clones and lacks some. The top ten hold approximately 2.2% of the sample, which has approximately 60,000 clones, 84% seen once. Trimming removed 1 base from V and 8 bases from J; junction bases left unmatched: 4. CDR1 LNHDA and CDR2 SQIVND come from the germline V gene (reference sequence). The CDR3 spans 14 residues. Sampled blood was obtained at baseline, cycle 4 day 1, and cycle 7 day 1. The source was CD4+ or CD8+ T cells sorted from blood, collected in a trial of the OX40 agonist ivuxolimab. The V gene is TRBV19, the J gene TRBJ2-1, with TRBD2 identical over 8 bases. The receptor comes from an adult with an advanced solid tumor such as melanoma, head and neck, liver or kidney cancer. DNA for the CDR3: TGTGCCAGTAGTATAGCGGGAGGGCCTTATGAGCAGTTCTTC. Its protein is CASSIAGGPYEQFF.